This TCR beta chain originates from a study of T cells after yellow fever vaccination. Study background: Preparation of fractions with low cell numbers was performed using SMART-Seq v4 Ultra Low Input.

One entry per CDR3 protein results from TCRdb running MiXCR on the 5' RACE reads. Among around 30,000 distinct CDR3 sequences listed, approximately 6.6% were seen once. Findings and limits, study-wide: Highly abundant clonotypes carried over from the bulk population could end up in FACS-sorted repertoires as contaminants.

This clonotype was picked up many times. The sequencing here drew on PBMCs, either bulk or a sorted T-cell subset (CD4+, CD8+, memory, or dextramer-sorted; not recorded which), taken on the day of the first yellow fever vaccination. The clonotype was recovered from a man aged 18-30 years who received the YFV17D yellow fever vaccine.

Written as DNA, the CDR3 is TGCGCCAGCAGCTTGGAGGTGAACACTGAAGCTTTCTTT. Residues: CASSLEVNTEAFF. The genes are TRBV5-1 and TRBJ1-1; D is undetermined. CDR1 is SGHRS, CDR2 YFSETQ, per germline. Trimming took off 0 bases at V and 0 bases at J, with 3 bases between the two ends. The CDR3 sequence is 13 residues long.